This entry features one TCR beta chain sequence. The material for each subset, its genomic DNA, was split evenly across several immunoSEQ plates. Each replicate PCR on the sorted subsets used about 0.2 ug DNA (roughly 27,000 T cell genomes). Data came from immunoSEQ multiplex PCR; TCRdb stores just in-frame clones and leaves some out. The sample carries around 600,000 clones, roughly 98% recorded once. CD45RO-negative cells were positively selected for CCR7, leaving out terminally differentiated effector memory CD45RA+ cells. Nashville, Tennessee was home to all donors, who were Caucasian adults. This sample was included in a study of shared clonotypes between healthy human individuals. CDR1 and CDR2 from the germline V gene are SGHRS and YFSETQ. There are 11 residues in the CDR3. V shed 0 bases and J shed 7 bases, with 2 bases lying between them.

The chain is built from TRBV5-1 and TRBJ1-5; D uncertain. The origin of this receptor is a man aged 25 to 40 in good health. The sample comprised naive CD8+ T cells sorted from blood. The CDR3 DNA reads TGCGCCAGCAGCTTGGGACAGCCCCAGCATTTT. Its translation: CASSLGQPQHF. Full variable domain (missing parts from reference TRBV5-1 and TRBJ1-5): KAGVTQTPRYLIKTRGQQVTLSCSPISGHRSVSWYQQTPGQGLQFLFEYFSETQRNKGNFPGRFSGRQFSNSRSEMNVSTLELGDSALYLCASSLGQPQHFGDGTRLSIL.